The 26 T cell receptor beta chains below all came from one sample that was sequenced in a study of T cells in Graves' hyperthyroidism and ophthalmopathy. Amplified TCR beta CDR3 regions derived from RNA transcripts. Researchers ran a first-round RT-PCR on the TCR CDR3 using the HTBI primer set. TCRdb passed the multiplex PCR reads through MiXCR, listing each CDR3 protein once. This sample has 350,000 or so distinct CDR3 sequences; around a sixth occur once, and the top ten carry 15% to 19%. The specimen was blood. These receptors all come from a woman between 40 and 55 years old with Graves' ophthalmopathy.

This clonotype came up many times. The CDR3 DNA sequence: TGCAGCGTTGAAAGGAGGGTGGCCGACACTGAAGCTTTCTTT. This codes for CSVERRVADTEAFF. The rearrangement uses TRBV29-1 and TRBJ1-1; D remains unclear. CDR3 length equals 14 residues. V was shortened by 2 bases and J by 3 bases, with 13 bases between the two germline ends. The V gene's germline CDR1 is SQVTM and CDR2 ANQGSEA.

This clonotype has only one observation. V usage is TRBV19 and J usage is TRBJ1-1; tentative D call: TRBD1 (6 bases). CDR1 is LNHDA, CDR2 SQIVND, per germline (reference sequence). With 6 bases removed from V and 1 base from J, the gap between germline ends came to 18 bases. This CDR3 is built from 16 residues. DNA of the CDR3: TGTGCCAGTAGACAGGGTAATGGGGTAGGGAACACTGAAGCTTTCTTT. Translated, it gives CASRQGNGVGNTEAFF.

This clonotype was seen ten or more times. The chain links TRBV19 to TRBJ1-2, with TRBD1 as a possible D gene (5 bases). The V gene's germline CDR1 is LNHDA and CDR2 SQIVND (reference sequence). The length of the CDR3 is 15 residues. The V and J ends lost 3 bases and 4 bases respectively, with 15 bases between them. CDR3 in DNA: TGTGCCAGTAGTATGTATGGGGCCCGCGGCTATGGCTACACCTTC. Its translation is CASSMYGARGYGYTF.

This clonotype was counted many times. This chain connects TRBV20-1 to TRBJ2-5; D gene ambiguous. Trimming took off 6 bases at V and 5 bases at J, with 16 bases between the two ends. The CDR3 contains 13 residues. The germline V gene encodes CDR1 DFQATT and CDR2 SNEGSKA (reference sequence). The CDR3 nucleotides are TGCAGTGCCCCGGCCAGTCGATGGGAGACCCAGTACTTC. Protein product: CSAPASRWETQYF.

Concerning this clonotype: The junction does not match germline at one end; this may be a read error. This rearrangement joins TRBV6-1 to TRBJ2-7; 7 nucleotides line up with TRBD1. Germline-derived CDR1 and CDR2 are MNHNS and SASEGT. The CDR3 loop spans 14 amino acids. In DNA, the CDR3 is TGTGCCAGCACCGGGGTACAGGGGTTCAACGAGCAGTCCTTC. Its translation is CASTGVQGFNEQSF.

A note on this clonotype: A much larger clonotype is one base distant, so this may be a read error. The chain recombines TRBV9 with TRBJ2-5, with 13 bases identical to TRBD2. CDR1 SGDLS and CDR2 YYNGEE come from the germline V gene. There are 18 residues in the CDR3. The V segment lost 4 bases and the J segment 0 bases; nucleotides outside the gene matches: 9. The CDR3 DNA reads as TGTGCCAGCAGCCCCGGGACTAGCGGGGTAGCGTACCAAGAGACCCAGTACTTC. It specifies CASSPGTSGVAYQETQYF.

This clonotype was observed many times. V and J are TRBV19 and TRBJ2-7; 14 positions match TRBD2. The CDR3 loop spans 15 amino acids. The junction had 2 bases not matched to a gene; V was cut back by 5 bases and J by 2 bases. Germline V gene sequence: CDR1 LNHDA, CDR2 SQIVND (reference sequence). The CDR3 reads CASSVGLAGAYEQYF. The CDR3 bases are TGTGCCAGTAGTGTGGGACTAGCGGGAGCCTACGAGCAGTACTTC.

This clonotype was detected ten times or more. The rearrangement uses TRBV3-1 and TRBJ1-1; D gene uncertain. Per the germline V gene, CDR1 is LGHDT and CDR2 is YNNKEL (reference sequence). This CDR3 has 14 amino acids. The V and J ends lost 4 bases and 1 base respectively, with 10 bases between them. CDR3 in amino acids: CASSPFAGNTEAFF. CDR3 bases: TGTGCCAGCAGCCCCTTCGCGGGGAACACTGAAGCTTTCTTT. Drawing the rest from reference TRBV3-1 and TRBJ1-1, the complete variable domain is DTAVSQTPKYLVTQMGNDKSIKCEQNLGHDTMYWYKQDSKKFLKIMFSYNNKELIINETVPNRFSPKSPDKAHLNLHINSLELGDSAVYFCASSPFAGNTEAFFGQGTRLTVV.

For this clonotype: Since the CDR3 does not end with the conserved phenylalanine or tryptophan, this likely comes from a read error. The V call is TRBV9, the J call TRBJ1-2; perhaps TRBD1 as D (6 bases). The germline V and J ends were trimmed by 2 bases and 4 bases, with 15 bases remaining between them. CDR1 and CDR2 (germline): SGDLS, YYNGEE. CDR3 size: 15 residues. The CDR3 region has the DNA TGTGCCAGCAGCGTTGGTGACAGGTTGAGCTATGGCTACACCATC. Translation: CASSVGDRLSYGYTI.

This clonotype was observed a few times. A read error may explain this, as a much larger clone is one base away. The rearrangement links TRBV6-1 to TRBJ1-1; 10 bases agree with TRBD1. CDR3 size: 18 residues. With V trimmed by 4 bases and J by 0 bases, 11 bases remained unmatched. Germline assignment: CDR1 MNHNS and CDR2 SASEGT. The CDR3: CASSAGTGAYDMNTEAFF. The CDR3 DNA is TGTGCCAGCAGTGCCGGGACAGGGGCCTACGATATGAACACTGAAGCTTTCTTT.

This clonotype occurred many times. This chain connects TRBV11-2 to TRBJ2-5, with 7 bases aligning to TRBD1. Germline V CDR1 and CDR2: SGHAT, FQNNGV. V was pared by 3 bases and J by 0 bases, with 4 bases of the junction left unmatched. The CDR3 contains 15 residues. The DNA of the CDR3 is TGTGCCAGCAGCTTCGGACAGGCAAACCAAGAGACCCAGTACTTC. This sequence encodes CASSFGQANQETQYF. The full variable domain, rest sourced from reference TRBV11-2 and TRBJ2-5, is EAGVAQSPRYKIIEKRQSVAFWCNPISGHATLYWYQQILGQGPKLLIQFQNNGVVDDSQLPKDRFSAERLKGVDSTLKIQPAKLEDSAVYLCASSFGQANQETQYFGPGTRLLVL.

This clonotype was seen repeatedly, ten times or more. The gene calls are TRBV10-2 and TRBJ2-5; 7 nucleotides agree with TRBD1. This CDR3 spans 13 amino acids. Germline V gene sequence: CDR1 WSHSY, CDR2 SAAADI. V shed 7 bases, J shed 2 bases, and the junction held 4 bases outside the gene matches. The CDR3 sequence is CASKKTGQETQYF. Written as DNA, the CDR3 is TGCGCCAGCAAGAAGACAGGGCAAGAGACCCAGTACTTC.

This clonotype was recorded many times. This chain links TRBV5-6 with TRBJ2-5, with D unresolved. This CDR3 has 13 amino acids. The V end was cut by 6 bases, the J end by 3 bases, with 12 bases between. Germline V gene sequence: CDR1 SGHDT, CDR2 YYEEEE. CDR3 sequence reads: CASKPGSKETQYF. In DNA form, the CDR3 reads TGTGCCAGCAAACCCGGCAGCAAAGAGACCCAGTACTTC.

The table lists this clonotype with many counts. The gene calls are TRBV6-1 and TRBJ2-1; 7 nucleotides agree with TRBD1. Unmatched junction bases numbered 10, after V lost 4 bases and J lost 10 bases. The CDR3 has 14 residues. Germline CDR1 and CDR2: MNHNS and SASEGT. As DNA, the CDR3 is TGTGCCAGCAGTGGCACCAACAGGGGTGGAGAGCAGTTCTTC. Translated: CASSGTNRGGEQFF.

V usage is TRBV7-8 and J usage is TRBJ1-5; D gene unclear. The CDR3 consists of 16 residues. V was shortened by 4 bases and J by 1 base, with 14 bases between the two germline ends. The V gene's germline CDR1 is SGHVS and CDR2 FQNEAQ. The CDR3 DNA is TGTGCCAGCAGCTACGGGCCCGGAGGCAGCAATCAGCCCCAGCATTTT. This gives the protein CASSYGPGGSNQPQHF.

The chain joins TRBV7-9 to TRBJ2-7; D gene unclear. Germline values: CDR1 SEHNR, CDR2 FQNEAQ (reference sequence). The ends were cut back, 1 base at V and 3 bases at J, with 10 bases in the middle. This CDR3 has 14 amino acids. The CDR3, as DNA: TGTGCCAGCAGCTTAGAGGGTCGGAACTACGAGCAGTACTTC. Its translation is CASSLEGRNYEQYF.

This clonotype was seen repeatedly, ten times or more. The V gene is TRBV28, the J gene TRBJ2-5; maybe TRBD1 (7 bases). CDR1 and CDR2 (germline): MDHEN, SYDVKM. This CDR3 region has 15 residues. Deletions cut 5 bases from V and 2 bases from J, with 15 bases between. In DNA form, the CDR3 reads TGTGCCAGCAGTCGGGGGACAGCGAGACAAGAGACCCAGTACTTC. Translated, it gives CASSRGTARQETQYF.

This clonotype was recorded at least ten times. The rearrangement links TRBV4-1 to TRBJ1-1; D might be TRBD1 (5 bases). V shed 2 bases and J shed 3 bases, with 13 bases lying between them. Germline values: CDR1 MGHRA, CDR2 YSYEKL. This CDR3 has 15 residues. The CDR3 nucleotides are TGCGCCAGCAGCCAATTAAGGACAAGGGACACTGAAGCTTTCTTT. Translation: CASSQLRTRDTEAFF.

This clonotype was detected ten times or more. CDR3 sequence reads: CAWSGGAPGTEAFF. CDR3 DNA sequence: TGTGCCTGGAGCGGGGGGGCGCCGGGCACTGAAGCTTTCTTT. This chain uses TRBV30 with TRBJ1-1; tentative D call: TRBD1 (6 bases). Per the germline V gene, CDR1 is GTSNPN and CDR2 is SVGIG (reference sequence). Trimming left V 3 bases short and J 4 bases short, with 15 bases between. This CDR3 comprises 14 residues.

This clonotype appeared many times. The DNA of the CDR3 is TGTGCCAGCAGTTTGCCGGGGGCGGGTGCTTTCTTT. Protein product: CASSLPGAGAFF. This chain uses TRBV28 with TRBJ1-1; TRBD1 might be the D (6 bases). V was trimmed by 3 bases and J by 11 bases, leaving 13 bases between them. Germline CDR1 is MDHEN and CDR2 is SYDVKM. CDR3 length equals 12 residues.

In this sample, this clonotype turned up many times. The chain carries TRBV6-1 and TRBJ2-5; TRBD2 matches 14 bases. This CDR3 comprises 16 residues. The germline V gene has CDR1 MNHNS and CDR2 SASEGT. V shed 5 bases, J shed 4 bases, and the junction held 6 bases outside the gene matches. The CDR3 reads CASSKGLAGVGETQYF. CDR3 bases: TGTGCCAGCAGTAAGGGACTAGCGGGAGTTGGAGAGACCCAGTACTTC.

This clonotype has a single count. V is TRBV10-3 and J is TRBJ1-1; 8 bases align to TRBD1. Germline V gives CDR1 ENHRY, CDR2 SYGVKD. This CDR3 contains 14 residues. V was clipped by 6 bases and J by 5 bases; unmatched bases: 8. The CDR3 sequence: CAISYGTGGTEAFF. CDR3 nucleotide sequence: TGTGCCATCAGCTACGGGACAGGCGGGACTGAAGCTTTCTTT.

CDR3 sequence: CASRRVLSEAFF. CDR3 coding DNA: TGTGCCAGCAGACGCGTTTTATCTGAAGCTTTCTTT. The rearrangement uses TRBV12-3 or TRBV12-4 and TRBJ1-1; no clear D. With 6 bases removed from V and 6 bases from J, the gap between germline ends came to 11 bases. This CDR3 has 12 residues.

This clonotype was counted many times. The CDR3 DNA follows: TGTGCTAGTGGTTTGGCTAGCGGGAGGTCCCACAATGAGCAGTTCTTC. Its protein is CASGLASGRSHNEQFF. The chain combines TRBV12-5 with TRBJ2-1; the match to TRBD2 covers 11 bases. J was trimmed by 5 bases and V by 1 base; bases with no gene match: 4. The CDR3 contains 16 residues. Germline assignment: CDR1 LGHNT and CDR2 FRNRAP.

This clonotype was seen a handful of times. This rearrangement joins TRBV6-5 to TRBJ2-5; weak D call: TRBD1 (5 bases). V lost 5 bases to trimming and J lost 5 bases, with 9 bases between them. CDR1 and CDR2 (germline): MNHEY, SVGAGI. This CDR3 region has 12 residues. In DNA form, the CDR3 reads TGTGCCAGCAGTCGACAGTGGGAGACCCAGTACTTC. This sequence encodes CASSRQWETQYF.

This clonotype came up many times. CDR3 protein: CASSADWIEQYF. CDR3 coding DNA: TGTGCCAGCAGTGCTGACTGGATCGAGCAGTACTTC. The chain uses TRBV2 and TRBJ2-7; D uncertain. Trimming stripped 4 bases from V and 6 bases from J, with 10 bases between. Germline V lookup: CDR1 SNHLY, CDR2 FYNNEI. There are 12 residues in the CDR3.